This T cell receptor beta chain comes out of a study of T cell therapy after organ transplantation. Whole-study context: T cell doses, up to 6, came every 2 weeks; follow-up lasted about 27 weeks. Long-term post-therapy blood was drawn 20 to 29 weeks after therapy ended.

Sequencing used immunoSEQ multiplex PCR; TCRdb keeps in-frame clones, though not all of them. The sample consists of some 17,000 clones, around 86% of them appearing once. Documented time point: 20-29 weeks after completion of therapy. Patients were solid-organ transplant recipients with drug-resistant or recurrent cytomegalovirus. Concerning this clone itself: Its antigen is unidentified.

The CDR3 runs to 14 residues. In germline, CDR1 is MGHRA, CDR2 YSYEKL. V was clipped by 3 bases and J by 7 bases, with 13 bases between them. This receptor was obtained from a human patient who had received a solid organ transplant and had CMV disease. Some T cells may be the graft donor's. The source was CD8+ T cells from blood, collected after autologous CMV-specific T cell therapy. The V gene is TRBV4-1, the J gene TRBJ2-1; maybe TRBD2 (5 bases). CDR3: CASSQRVRGNEQFF. The CDR3 nucleotides are TGCGCCAGCAGCCAGCGGGTACGCGGGAATGAGCAGTTCTTC.